The T cell receptor (beta chain) under discussion was sequenced for a study of metastatic and nonmetastatic thyroid tumors. Of note for this clone: Its specificity is unknown.

Broader study findings: According to reports, the diversity of TCR beta was significantly higher in malignant thyroid tumors than in benign nodules, and this held in both blood and tumor samples.

Patients underwent thyroid surgery, and none had received any treatment before it. TCRdb called clones again from the PCR reads with MiXCR. Among tens of thousands of clones listed, more than 25% were seen once. Germline V gives CDR1 GTSNPN, CDR2 SVGIG (reference sequence). This CDR3 spans 13 amino acids. Trimming shortened V by 5 bases and J by 0 bases, and 8 bases separated the two germline ends. The rearrangement joins TRBV30 to TRBJ1-3; D gene uncertain. Sequenced sample: blood. This sequence was found in a male donor with papillary thyroid cancer or a benign thyroid nodule (not recorded which). Some clones in this sample may be carry-over from other donors' samples. CDR3 sequence reads: CAWGGDSGNTIYF. CDR3 bases: TGTGCCTGGGGCGGAGACTCTGGAAACACCATATATTTT.